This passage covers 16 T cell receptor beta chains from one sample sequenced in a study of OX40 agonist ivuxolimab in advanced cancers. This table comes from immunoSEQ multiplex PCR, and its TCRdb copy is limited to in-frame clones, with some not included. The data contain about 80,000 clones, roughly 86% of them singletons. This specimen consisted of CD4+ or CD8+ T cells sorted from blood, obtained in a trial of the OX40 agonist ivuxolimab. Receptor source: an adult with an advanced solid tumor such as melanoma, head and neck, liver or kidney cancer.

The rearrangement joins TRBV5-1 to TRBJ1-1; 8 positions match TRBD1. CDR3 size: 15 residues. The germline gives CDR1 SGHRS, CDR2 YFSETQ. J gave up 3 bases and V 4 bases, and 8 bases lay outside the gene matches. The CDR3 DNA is TGCGCCAGCAGCCCATTCGACAGGGGAGACACTGAAGCTTTCTTT. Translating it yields CASSPFDRGDTEAFF.

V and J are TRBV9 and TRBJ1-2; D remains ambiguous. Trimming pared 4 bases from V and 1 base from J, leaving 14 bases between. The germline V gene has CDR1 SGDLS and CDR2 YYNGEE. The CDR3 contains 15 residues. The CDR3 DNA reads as TGTGCCAGCAGCCTAGACCAGTCCCTTAACTATGGCTACACCTTC. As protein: CASSLDQSLNYGYTF.

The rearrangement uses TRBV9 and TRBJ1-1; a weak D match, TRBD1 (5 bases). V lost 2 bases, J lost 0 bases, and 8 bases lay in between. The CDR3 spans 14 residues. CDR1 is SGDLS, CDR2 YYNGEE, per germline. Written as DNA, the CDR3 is TGTGCCAGCAGCGTGGGACGGTTGAACACTGAAGCTTTCTTT. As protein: CASSVGRLNTEAFF.

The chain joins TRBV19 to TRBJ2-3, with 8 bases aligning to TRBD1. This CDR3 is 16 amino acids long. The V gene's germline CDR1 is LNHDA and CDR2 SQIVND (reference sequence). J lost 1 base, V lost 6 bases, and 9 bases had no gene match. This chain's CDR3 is CASRTRQGPGTDTQYF. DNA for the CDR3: TGTGCCAGTAGAACAAGACAGGGGCCAGGCACAGATACGCAGTATTTT.

The CDR3 loop is CASSSDPGLAGGEGTQYF. The CDR3 DNA is TGTGCCAGCAGCTCAGACCCGGGACTAGCGGGAGGCGAAGGCACCCAGTACTTC. This chain uses TRBV13 with TRBJ2-5, with 15 bases lining up with TRBD2. The CDR3 has 18 amino acids. The germline CDR1 and CDR2 sequences are PRHDT and FYEKMQ (reference sequence). V lost 4 bases and J lost 8; bases outside the gene matches: 14. The complete variable domain, with remaining parts taken from reference TRBV13 and TRBJ2-5, reads AAGVIQSPRHLIKEKRETATLKCYPIPRHDTVYWYQQGPGQDPQFLISFYEKMQSDKGSIPDRFSAQQFSDYHSELNMSSLELGDSALYFCASSSDPGLAGGEGTQYFGPGTRLLVL.

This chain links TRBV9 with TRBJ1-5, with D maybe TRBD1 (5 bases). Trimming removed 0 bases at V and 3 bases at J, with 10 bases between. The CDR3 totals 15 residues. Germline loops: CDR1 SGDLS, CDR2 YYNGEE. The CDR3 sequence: CASSVGPGPNQPQHF. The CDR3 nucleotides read TGTGCCAGCAGCGTAGGGCCGGGGCCCAATCAGCCCCAGCATTTT.

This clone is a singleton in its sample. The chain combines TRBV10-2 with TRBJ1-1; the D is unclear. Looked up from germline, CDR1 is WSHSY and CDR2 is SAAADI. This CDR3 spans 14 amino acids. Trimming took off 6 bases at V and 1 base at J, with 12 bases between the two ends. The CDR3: CASRWAGENTEAFF. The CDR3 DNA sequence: TGCGCCAGCAGGTGGGCAGGCGAGAACACTGAAGCTTTCTTT.

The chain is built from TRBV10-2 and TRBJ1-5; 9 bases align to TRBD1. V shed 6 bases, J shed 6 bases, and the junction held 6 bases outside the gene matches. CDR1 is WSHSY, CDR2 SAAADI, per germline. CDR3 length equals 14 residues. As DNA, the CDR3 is TGCGCCAGCAGCCCACAGGGGGCGGGTCAGCCCCAGCATTTT. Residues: CASSPQGAGQPQHF.

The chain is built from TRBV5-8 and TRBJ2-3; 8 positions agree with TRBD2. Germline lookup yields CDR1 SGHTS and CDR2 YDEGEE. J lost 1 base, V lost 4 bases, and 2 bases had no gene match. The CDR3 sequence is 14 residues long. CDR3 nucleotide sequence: TGTGCCAGCAGCCGGGGGGGTGGCACAGATACGCAGTATTTT. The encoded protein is CASSRGGGTDTQYF. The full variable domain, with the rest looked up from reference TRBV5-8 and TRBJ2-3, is EAGVTQSPTHLIKTRGQQATLRCSPISGHTSVYWYQQALGLGLQFLLWYDEGEERNRGNFPPRFSGRQFPNYSSELNVNALELEDSALYLCASSRGGGTDTQYFGPGTRLTVL.

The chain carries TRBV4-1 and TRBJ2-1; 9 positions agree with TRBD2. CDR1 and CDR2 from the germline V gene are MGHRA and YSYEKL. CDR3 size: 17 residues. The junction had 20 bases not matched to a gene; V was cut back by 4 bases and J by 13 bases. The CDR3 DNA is TGCGCCAGCAGCCCCCTATGGCGGGGGGGCAGCCTCCGACGACAGTTCTTC. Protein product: CASSPLWRGGSLRRQFF.

The CDR3 DNA reads as TGTGCCAGCAGCCGGACAGGGGGCGACTACGAGCAGTACTTC. This encodes CASSRTGGDYEQYF. J is TRBJ2-7 and V is TRBV6-5, with 11 positions matching TRBD1. Per germline, CDR1 MNHEY and CDR2 SVGAGI. The CDR3 has 14 amino acids. Trimming removed 6 bases from V and 3 bases from J; junction bases left unmatched: 4.

The CDR3 DNA follows: TGTGCCAGCAGTTACTCACATACTTACACAGATACGCAGTATTTT. This encodes CASSYSHTYTDTQYF. The gene calls are TRBV6-5 and TRBJ2-3; unclear D gene. The CDR3 consists of 15 residues. Per germline, CDR1 MNHEY and CDR2 SVGAGI. Trimming removed 0 bases at V and 2 bases at J, with 9 bases between.

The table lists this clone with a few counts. DNA of the CDR3: TGTGCCAGCTCATCCGGGCCTAATAGGGGGCACAGGTCAACTAATGAAAAACTGTTTTTT. It translates to CASSSGPNRGHRSTNEKLFF. The gene calls are TRBV18 and TRBJ1-4; 7 nucleotides line up with TRBD1. The V gene end was trimmed by 5 bases and the J gene end by 0 bases; junction bases not matched to a gene: 18. The CDR3 spans 20 residues. Germline V gene data show CDR1 as KGHSH and CDR2 as LQKENI.

For the CDR3, the DNA is TGTGCCAGCAGCCACTCCGGGGGAGGGGGCTCCCACTACAATGAGCAGTTCTTC. It specifies CASSHSGGGGSHYNEQFF. The V gene is TRBV14, the J gene TRBJ2-1, with D possibly being TRBD1 or TRBD2 (7 bases each). Germline V gives CDR1 SGHDN, CDR2 FVKESK. CDR3 size: 18 residues. The V end was cut by 3 bases, the J end by 3 bases, with 21 bases between.

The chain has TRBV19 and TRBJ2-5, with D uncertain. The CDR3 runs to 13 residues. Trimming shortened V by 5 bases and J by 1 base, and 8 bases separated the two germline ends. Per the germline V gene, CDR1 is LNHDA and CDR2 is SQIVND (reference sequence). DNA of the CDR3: TGTGCCAGTAGTTTACAACTCCAAGAGACCCAGTACTTC. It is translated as CASSLQLQETQYF.

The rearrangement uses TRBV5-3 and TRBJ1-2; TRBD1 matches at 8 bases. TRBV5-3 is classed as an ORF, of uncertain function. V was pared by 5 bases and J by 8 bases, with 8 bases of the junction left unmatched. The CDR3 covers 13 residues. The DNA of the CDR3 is TGTGCCAGAAGTCCAGGGGGCCGGAAGGGCTACACCTTC. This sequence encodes CARSPGGRKGYTF.